This T cell receptor (beta chain) was retrieved from a study of T cells in Graves' hyperthyroidism and ophthalmopathy. Broader study findings: Ophthalmopathy was told apart from stable hyperthyroidism by a 13 V-J model.

Trimming shortened V by 3 bases and J by 3 bases, and 14 bases separated the two germline ends. CDR3 length equals 15 residues. This clonotype was detected many times. What it binds is unknown. Blood dates from first hyperthyroidism diagnosis, before any ophthalmopathy symptoms. TCR beta CDR3 regions were amplified from RNA transcripts. During a first-round RT-PCR of the TCR CDR3, the HTBI primer set was used. TCRdb analysed the multiplex PCR reads with MiXCR anew, one entry per CDR3 protein. The data show about 300,000 distinct CDR3 sequences, 20% to 30% seen once. The receptor comes from a middle-aged man with Graves' hyperthyroidism that later progressed to Graves' ophthalmopathy. J is TRBJ1-1 and V is TRBV12-3 or TRBV12-4; D is perhaps TRBD1 (5 bases). The specimen was blood. CDR3: CASSLHRDGDTEAFF. For the CDR3, the DNA is TGTGCCAGCAGTTTGCATCGGGACGGGGACACTGAAGCTTTCTTT.